What follows describes a single T cell receptor (beta chain). The specificity of this receptor is unknown. The record has no base qualities; no much larger clone is one base away. Donors were healthy HIV-negative adults with no recently reported acute infections or vaccinations. Every donor was a Caucasian adult residing in Nashville, Tennessee, USA. CD4+ T cells were enriched by magnetic negative selection; naive cells were then positively selected on CD45RA, and the negative fraction formed the memory subset. Blood was collected by leukapheresis, and PBMCs were isolated by Ficoll-Histopaque density gradient centrifugation and then cryopreserved in liquid nitrogen vapor phase. Analytical flow cytometry was used to check the purity and quantity of each magnetically sorted T cell population. From each sorted fraction, genomic DNA was isolated and quantified by UV absorbance on a Nanodrop 2000c. Using the deep immunoSEQ assay, multiplex PCR amplified TCR CDR3 regions from genomic DNA. Genomic DNA extracted from each cell subset was distributed evenly over all wells of several immunoSEQ 96-well plates, and each plate served as one replicate. Each replicate PCR for sorted subsets received about 220 ng genomic DNA, equal to roughly 29,000 T cell genomes. The purified libraries were quantified using a Qubit 3.0 fluorometer, sized with a Bioanalyzer 2100, and then quantified again using the KAPA Library Quantification kit. Every immunoSEQ 96-well plate was sequenced on a dedicated single-read 150-cycle Illumina NextSeq 550 flow cell. Regarding the original processing steps: Because the immunoSEQ output held only junctional sequences and lacked quality scores, the filtering could not match the filtering applied to full-length reads. Sequences were annotated with PyIR, a Python wrapper for IgBLAST v1.9, using IMGT germline references to assign V/J genes and CDR3. Reads were filtered out if the reads had weak V/J assignments (E-value above 1e-6), no CDR3, stop codons, out-of-frame junctions, or ambiguous translated residues. V3J clonotypes were defined as sequences sharing the same inferred V gene, J gene, and CDR3 amino acid sequence. To compute the percentage overlap between repertoires, the number of shared unique clonotypes was divided by the size of the smaller repertoire. Repertoire richness was assessed with RTK rarefaction, the Chao1 estimator, and Recon v2.1 estimates of unobserved clonotypes. Generation probabilities were computed with OLGA for all TCRbeta clonotypes obtained by the gDNA method from a handful of donors. TCRdb re-hosts the immuneACCESS table, in-frame sequences only. Its copies lack some clones; in the studies checked, an unresolved V gene accounts for under half of them, and the cause for the rest is not known. The DNA was the basis for D and trimming; V, J and clone size are from that table. Here the sample has over a million clones; roughly 74% occur a single time. The ten biggest clones cover about 0.52% of the sample.

The data were obtained in a study of shared clonotypes between healthy human individuals (dated by TCRdb to the early 2020s). General notes on the study: The cohort comprised a couple of women and three men aged 18 to 49 years. For each donor, CD4 naive and CD4 memory were each given three plates, CD8 naive was given two plates, and CD8 memory was given one plate. Blood TCR repertoires of a handful of healthy adults were deeply sequenced to estimate repertoire size and the extent of clonotype sharing between individuals. To increase sequencing depth and limit assay-specific biases, TCR repertoire library preparation and sequencing were carried out by different laboratories using diverse techniques. Each donor's leukapheresis produced roughly between roughly 0.85 and 10 billion PBMCs.

Broad study findings and their caveats: Sampling was restricted to blood, and TCR repertoires in tissues likely differ from the TCR repertoires found in blood. Pairwise subsampling indicated that sequencing depth was expected to affect the degree of clonotype sharing among donors. When several donors were compared, the shared fraction of clonotypes was 5% to 6.5% for naive CD4, approximately 3.5% for naive CD8, roughly 2.5% for memory CD4, and 0.3% to 0.5% for memory CD8. Compared with non-shared clonotypes, the clonotypes found in all four sorted-subset donors had higher generation probabilities. The small number of donors limited the genetic and exposure-history diversity represented. Naive subsets generally had larger estimated clonotype richness than memory subsets. Rarefaction of sorted-subset datasets indicated incomplete sequencing despite the large sequencing depth.

V is cut by 1 base and J by 0 bases, and the space between the germline ends is 15 bases. The CDR3 numbers 17 residues from cysteine through phenylalanine. Left in the record is the CDR3 DNA by itself, 51 bases read in frame from the first base. As encoded in the germline V gene, CDR1 is MGHRA while CDR2 is YSYEKL. Sequences were obtained from memory CD4+ T cells from PBMCs. This sample's cell subset or site label indicates: CD45RA-negative fraction. The sequence is built from TRBV4-1 and TRBJ1-1, and TRBD1 may be the D gene, going by 6 matching bases. This receptor was obtained from a man between 18 and 29 years old in good health. Some clones in this sample may be carry-over from other donors' samples. Read as DNA, the sequence is TGCGCCAGCAGCCAAGCGGGGGGCGGACACATGAACACTGAAGCTTTCTTT. It translates as CASSQAGGGHMNTEAFF.